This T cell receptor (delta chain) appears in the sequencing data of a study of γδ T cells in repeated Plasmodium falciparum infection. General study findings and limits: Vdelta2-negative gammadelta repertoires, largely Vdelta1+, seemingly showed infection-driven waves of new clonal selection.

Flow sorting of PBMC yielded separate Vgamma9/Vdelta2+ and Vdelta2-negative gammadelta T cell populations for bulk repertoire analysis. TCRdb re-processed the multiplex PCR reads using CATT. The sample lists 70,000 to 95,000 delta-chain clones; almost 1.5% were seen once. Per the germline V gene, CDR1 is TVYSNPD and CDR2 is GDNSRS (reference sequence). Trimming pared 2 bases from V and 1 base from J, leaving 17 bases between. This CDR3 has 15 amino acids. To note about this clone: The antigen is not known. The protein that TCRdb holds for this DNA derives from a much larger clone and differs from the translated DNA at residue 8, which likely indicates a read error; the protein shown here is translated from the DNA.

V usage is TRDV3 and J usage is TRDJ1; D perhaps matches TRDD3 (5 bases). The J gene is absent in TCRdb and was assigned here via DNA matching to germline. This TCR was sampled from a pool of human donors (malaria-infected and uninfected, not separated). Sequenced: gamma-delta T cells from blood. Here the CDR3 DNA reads TGTGCCTTTTACACGGACTGGATTGGCACCGATAAACTCATCTTT. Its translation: CAFYTDWIGTDKLIF.